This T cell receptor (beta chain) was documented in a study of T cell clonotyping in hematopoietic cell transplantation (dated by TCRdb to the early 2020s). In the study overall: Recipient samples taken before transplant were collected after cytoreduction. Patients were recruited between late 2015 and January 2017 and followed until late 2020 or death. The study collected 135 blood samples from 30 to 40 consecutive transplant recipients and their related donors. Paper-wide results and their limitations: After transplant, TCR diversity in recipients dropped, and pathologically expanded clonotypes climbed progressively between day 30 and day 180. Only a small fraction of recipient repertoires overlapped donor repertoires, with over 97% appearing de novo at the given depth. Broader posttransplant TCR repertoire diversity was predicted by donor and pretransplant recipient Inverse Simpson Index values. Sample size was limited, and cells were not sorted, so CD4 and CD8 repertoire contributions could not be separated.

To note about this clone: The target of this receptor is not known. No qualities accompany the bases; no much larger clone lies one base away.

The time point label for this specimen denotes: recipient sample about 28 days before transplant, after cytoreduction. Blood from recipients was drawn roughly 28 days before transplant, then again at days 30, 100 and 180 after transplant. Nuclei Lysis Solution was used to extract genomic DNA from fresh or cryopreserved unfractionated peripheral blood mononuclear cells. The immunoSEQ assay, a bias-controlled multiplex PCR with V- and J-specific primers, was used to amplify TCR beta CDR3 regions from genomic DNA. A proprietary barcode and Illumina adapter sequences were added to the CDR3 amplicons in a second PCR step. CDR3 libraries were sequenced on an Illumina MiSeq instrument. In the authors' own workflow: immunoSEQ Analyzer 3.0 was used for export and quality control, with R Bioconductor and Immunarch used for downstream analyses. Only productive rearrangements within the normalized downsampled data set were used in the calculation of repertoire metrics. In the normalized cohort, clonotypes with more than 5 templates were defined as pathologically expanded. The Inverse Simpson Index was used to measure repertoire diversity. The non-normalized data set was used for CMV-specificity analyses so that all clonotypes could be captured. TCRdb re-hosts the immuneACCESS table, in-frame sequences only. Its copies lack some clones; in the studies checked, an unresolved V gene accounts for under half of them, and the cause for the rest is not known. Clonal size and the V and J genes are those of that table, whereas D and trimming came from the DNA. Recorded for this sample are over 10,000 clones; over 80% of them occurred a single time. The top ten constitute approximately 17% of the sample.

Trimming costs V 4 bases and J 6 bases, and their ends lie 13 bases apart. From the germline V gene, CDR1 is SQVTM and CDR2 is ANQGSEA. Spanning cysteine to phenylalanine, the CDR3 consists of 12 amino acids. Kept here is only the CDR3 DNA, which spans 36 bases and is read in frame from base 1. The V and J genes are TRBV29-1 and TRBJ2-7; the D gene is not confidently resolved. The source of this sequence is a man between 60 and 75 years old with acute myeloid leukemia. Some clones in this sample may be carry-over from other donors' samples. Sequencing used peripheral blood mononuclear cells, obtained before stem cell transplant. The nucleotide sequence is TGCAGCGTTGGGGCGCAAGCACGCGAGCAGTACTTC. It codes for CSVGAQAREQYF.